Listed here are 26 T cell receptor beta chains from one sample, sequenced in a study of post-analysis software for immune sequencing data. General study results and limits: A few TRBV segments appeared more often in patients than in controls, and TRBV5-6, TRBV5-1 and TRBV20-1 were among these.

Their cognate antigens are unknown. Unique molecular identifiers featured in each of the TCR beta cDNA libraries. TCRdb called the PCR reads again in MiXCR, with one record for every CDR3 protein. In the table there are about 570,000 distinct CDR3 sequences, roughly 34% of which are singletons. Sequencing was done on a sample of blood. Every receptor here comes from a girl between 2 and 17 years old with multiple sclerosis.

The CDR3 DNA sequence: TGTGCCAGCAGTTACTCGGACAGCTACGGGCAGTACTTC. This translates into CASSYSDSYGQYF. V and J are TRBV6-5 and TRBJ2-5, with D perhaps TRBD1 (6 bases). CDR3 size: 13 residues. Trimming cost V 0 bases and J 11 bases, with 13 bases left between them. CDR1 is MNHEY and CDR2 is SVGAGI in the germline V gene.

The J gene is TRBJ1-6, the V gene TRBV12-3 or TRBV12-4; D ambiguous. The CDR3 totals 13 residues. V lost 3 bases and J 6 bases, leaving 6 bases between the germline ends. CDR3 sequence (DNA): TGTGCCAGCAGTTTGCTACGTAATTCACCCCTCCACTTT. Encoded protein: CASSLLRNSPLHF.

The V call is TRBV25-1, the J call TRBJ2-6; D not resolved. Germline V gives CDR1 MGHDK, CDR2 SYGVNS. CDR3 length: 15 amino acids. The V gene lost 5 bases and the J gene lost 0 bases, with 8 bases spanning the gap. The CDR3 region has the DNA TGTGCCAGCAGTCCCCCGCGCTCTGGGGCCAACGTCCTGACTTTC. Its translation: CASSPPRSGANVLTF.

The V and J genes are TRBV7-2 and TRBJ1-2; TRBD1 agrees at 7 bases. V lost 8 bases and J lost 3; bases outside the gene matches: 21. This CDR3 is built from 18 residues. The germline V gene encodes CDR1 SGHTA and CDR2 FQGNSA. The DNA of the CDR3 is TGTGCCAGCGGACATCCCGGACAGGCTTCCAAGTACGACTATGGCTACACCTTC. Amino acids: CASGHPGQASKYDYGYTF.

The chain recombines TRBV4-1 with TRBJ2-7; D is unresolved. CDR1 and CDR2 (germline): MGHRA, YSYEKL. The CDR3 has 15 residues. Trimming took 4 bases from V and 4 from J, leaving 17 bases between them. CDR3 amino acids: CASSPRYGVLYEQYF. CDR3 DNA sequence: TGCGCCAGCAGCCCACGGTATGGGGTTCTTTACGAGCAGTACTTC.

This clonotype was counted a few times. This sequence joins TRBV5-1 and TRBJ1-2; a possible D gene is TRBD1 (6 bases). V lost 5 bases, J lost 8 bases, and 22 bases lay in between. Germline V CDR1 and CDR2: SGHRS, YFSETQ. This CDR3 spans 15 amino acids. This CDR3 reads CASSPPDSSLSGYTF. As DNA, the CDR3 is TGCGCCAGCAGTCCGCCGGACAGCTCCCTCAGCGGCTACACCTTC.

Remarks on this clonotype: This CDR3 fails to terminate in the conserved phenylalanine or tryptophan, so it likely reflects a read error. The V gene is TRBV7-6, the J gene TRBJ1-4; 8 nucleotides agree with TRBD1. V lost 4 bases and J lost 6; bases outside the gene matches: 7. CDR1 SGHVS and CDR2 FNYEAQ come from the germline V gene. CDR3 length: 15 residues. The CDR3 spells CASSSTGAKDEKLFV. CDR3 nucleotide sequence: TGTGCCAGCAGCTCGACAGGGGCCAAAGATGAAAAACTGTTTGTT.

The chain's CDR3 is CASSQVGGGEQFF. As DNA, the CDR3 is TGTGCCAGCAGCCAAGTTGGGGGGGGTGAGCAGTTCTTC. The V call is TRBV4-2, the J call TRBJ2-1; 7 bases match TRBD2. After removal of 1 base from V and 9 bases from J, the junction contained 3 bases not matched to a gene. Germline V gene lookup returns CDR1 LGHNA and CDR2 YNFKEQ. The CDR3 contains 13 residues.

J is TRBJ2-4 and V is TRBV7-2; no reliable D call. The germline CDR1 and CDR2 sequences are SGHTA and FQGNSA. V lost 1 base to trimming and J lost 1 base, with 17 bases between them. The CDR3 sequence is 18 residues long. DNA for the CDR3: TGTGCCAGCAGCTTAGGCCTCAGGAGTCTTGGGGCCAAAAACATTCAGTACTTC. It yields the protein CASSLGLRSLGAKNIQYF. The entire variable domain, with the rest obtained from reference TRBV7-2 and TRBJ2-4, is as follows: GAGVSQSPSNKVTEKGKDVELRCDPISGHTALYWYRQSLGQGLEFLIYFQGNSAPDKSGLPSDRFSAERTGGSVSTLTIQRTQQEDSAVYLCASSLGLRSLGAKNIQYFGAGTRLSVL.

V is TRBV9 and J is TRBJ1-4; TRBD1 aligns across 8 bases. V lost 0 bases and J lost 5; bases outside the gene matches: 6. This CDR3 has 16 residues. Germline CDR1 reads SGDLS; CDR2 reads YYNGEE. The CDR3, as DNA: TGTGCCAGCAGCGTAGCCGGGACAGGAGGGAATGAAAAACTGTTTTTT. It specifies CASSVAGTGGNEKLFF.

The chain recombines TRBV7-9 with TRBJ2-2; 8 bases map to TRBD1. The CDR3 runs 16 residues. Germline CDR1 reads SEHNR; CDR2 reads FQNEAQ (reference sequence). J gave up 3 bases and V 4 bases, and 7 bases lay outside the gene matches. The CDR3 is CASSSWTGSDTGELFF. CDR3 coding DNA: TGTGCCAGCAGCTCCTGGACAGGGAGCGACACCGGGGAGCTGTTTTTT.

V and J are TRBV2 and TRBJ2-5, with 11 bases aligning to TRBD2. V gave up 3 bases and J gave up 12 bases; unmatched junction bases: 9. This CDR3 is built from 14 residues. Germline V lookup: CDR1 SNHLY, CDR2 FYNNEI. The CDR3 is CASSERTSGSEEYF. CDR3 DNA: TGTGCCAGCAGTGAGAGGACTAGCGGGTCGGAGGAGTACTTC. The full variable domain, in which reference TRBV2 and TRBJ2-5 provide the parts outside the CDR3, is EPEVTQTPSHQVTQMGQEVILRCVPISNHLYFYWYRQILGQKVEFLVSFYNNEISEKSEIFDDQFSVERPDGSNFTLKIRSTKLEDSAMYFCASSERTSGSEEYFGPGTRLLVL.

This chain connects TRBV3-1 to TRBJ1-1, with unresolved D. Trimming shortened V by 4 bases and J by 1 base, and 16 bases separated the two germline ends. CDR3 length equals 16 residues. Per the germline V gene, CDR1 is LGHDT and CDR2 is YNNKEL (reference sequence). The CDR3 protein is CASSPLGPSRNTEAFF. CDR3 coding DNA: TGTGCCAGCAGCCCCTTGGGTCCTTCGCGGAACACTGAAGCTTTCTTT.

The chain joins TRBV7-2 to TRBJ1-5; the D gene is possibly TRBD1 (6 bases). The CDR3 runs 15 residues. V lost 6 bases to trimming and J lost 0 bases, with 12 bases between them. Per the germline V gene, CDR1 is SGHTA and CDR2 is FQGNSA. The CDR3 protein is CASRADSYSNQPQHF. In DNA form, the CDR3 reads TGTGCCAGCAGGGCGGACAGCTATAGCAATCAGCCCCAGCATTTT.

Only a few counts were recorded for this clonotype. The chain has TRBV15 and TRBJ2-7; D remains unclear. This CDR3 spans 14 amino acids. Between the trimmed V and J ends, which lost 0 bases and 7 bases, there was a span of 13 bases. Germline V gene lookup returns CDR1 LNHNV and CDR2 YYDKDF (reference sequence). CDR3 DNA sequence: TGTGCCACCAGCAGAGACCTACCGCCCAATGAGCAGTACTTC. Translated, it gives CATSRDLPPNEQYF. Full variable domain (missing parts from reference TRBV15 and TRBJ2-7): DAMVIQNPRYQVTQFGKPVTLSCSQTLNHNVMYWYQQKSSQAPKLLFHYYDKDFNNEADTPDNFQSRRPNTSFCFLDIRSPGLGDTAMYLCATSRDLPPNEQYFGPGTRLTVT.

This clonotype occurred a few times. The chain joins TRBV28 to TRBJ1-6; D is unclear. V was cut by 3 bases and J by 7 bases, with 16 bases left in between. The V gene's germline CDR1 is MDHEN and CDR2 SYDVKM. The CDR3 covers 16 residues. The CDR3 is CASSLWERTGNSPLHF. As DNA, the CDR3 is TGTGCCAGCAGTTTGTGGGAAAGAACTGGGAATTCACCCCTCCACTTT.

V and J are TRBV7-2 and TRBJ2-1; no firm D call. Trimming took 2 bases from V and 4 from J, leaving 15 bases between them. The CDR3 is 16 amino acids. Per germline, CDR1 SGHTA and CDR2 FQGNSA. The CDR3 region is CASSLFAKSFYNEQFF. Here the CDR3 DNA reads TGTGCCAGCAGCTTATTCGCTAAGTCTTTTTACAATGAGCAGTTCTTC.

The chain employs TRBV27 and TRBJ2-3, with D maybe TRBD1 (5 bases). Looked up from germline, CDR1 is MNHEY and CDR2 is SMNVEV (reference sequence). This CDR3 has 13 residues. The V and J ends lost 9 bases and 3 bases respectively, with 13 bases between them. The chain's CDR3 is CASRARATDTQYF. The CDR3 region has the DNA TGTGCCAGTCGGGCCAGGGCGACAGATACGCAGTATTTT.

This clonotype showed up just a few times. Germline and junction disagree at one end, which may indicate a read error. This rearrangement joins TRBV12-3 or TRBV12-4 to TRBJ1-1, with unresolved D. CDR3 size: 14 residues. CDR3: CTSSPRLMNTEAFF. CDR3 nucleotide sequence: TGTACCAGCAGCCCAAGGCTCATGAACACTGAAGCTTTCTTT.

This clonotype was observed a few times. The rearrangement joins TRBV20-1 to TRBJ1-2; no definite D call. Trimming shortened V by 0 bases and J by 2 bases, and 13 bases separated the two germline ends. The CDR3 extends over 15 amino acids. Germline V gene sequence: CDR1 DFQATT, CDR2 SNEGSKA (reference sequence). The CDR3 is CSARDPSGGNYGYTF. Written as DNA, the CDR3 is TGCAGTGCTAGAGACCCTTCGGGTGGGAACTATGGCTACACCTTC.

This clonotype occurred a few times. The genes are TRBV18 and TRBJ2-1; maybe TRBD1 (7 bases). Trimming removed 5 bases from V and 7 bases from J, with 27 bases in between. Germline values: CDR1 KGHSH, CDR2 LQKENI. CDR3 length: 18 residues. CDR3 coding DNA: TGTGCCAGCTCATCCCTATTCCGCCGGGACAGCGGGCGGAATGAGCAGTTCTTC. Its translation: CASSSLFRRDSGRNEQFF.

In its sample, this clonotype was seen a few times. The rearrangement links TRBV14 to TRBJ2-3, with 9 bases identical to TRBD1. The V gene's germline CDR1 is SGHDN and CDR2 FVKESK. The V segment lost 3 bases and the J segment 3 bases; nucleotides outside the gene matches: 7. This CDR3 comprises 16 residues. CDR3 sequence (DNA): TGTGCCAGCAGCCAGCCCGGGACAGGGATAACAGATACGCAGTATTTT. Translating it yields CASSQPGTGITDTQYF.

This clonotype came up a few times. The chain uses TRBV7-8 and TRBJ2-5; D is possibly TRBD1 (6 bases). Trimming took off 8 bases at V and 3 bases at J, with 22 bases between the two ends. The CDR3 has 16 residues. From germline, CDR1 is SGHVS and CDR2 FQNEAQ. The CDR3 region is CASRMWGRVGEETQYF. The CDR3 nucleotides are TGTGCCAGCCGGATGTGGGGGCGGGTAGGGGAAGAGACCCAGTACTTC.

The V call is TRBV7-2, the J call TRBJ2-5, with 16 bases identical to TRBD2. The CDR3 consists of 19 residues. Germline assignment: CDR1 SGHTA and CDR2 FQGNSA. After removal of 7 bases from V and 11 bases from J, the junction contained 22 bases not matched to a gene. In DNA, the CDR3 is TGTGCCAGCATCCATCCGGGACTAGCGGGGGGGTCCTCCTACAATGAGCAGTACTTC. It specifies CASIHPGLAGGSSYNEQYF.

In this sample, this clonotype turned up a few times. CDR3 in DNA: TGTGCCAGCAGGACAGGGGGCAACATTCAGTACTTC. Its protein product is CASRTGGNIQYF. The chain couples TRBV27 to TRBJ2-4; 10 positions agree with TRBD1. V lost 6 bases and J lost 7; bases outside the gene matches: 0. The CDR3 loop spans 12 amino acids. The germline gives CDR1 MNHEY, CDR2 SMNVEV (reference sequence).

This chain links TRBV29-1 with TRBJ1-1, with 7 bases identical to TRBD1. V shed 6 bases, J shed 2 bases, and the junction held 9 bases outside the gene matches. This CDR3 has 14 residues. Germline loops: CDR1 SQVTM, CDR2 ANQGSEA. In DNA form, the CDR3 reads TGCAGCGTCGCGACAGGGCATGCTAACACTGAAGCTTTCTTT. It is translated as CSVATGHANTEAFF.